The text below deals with one T cell receptor (beta chain). Its target is unknown. Donors gave roughly 10 milliliters of peripheral blood apiece. A minimum of 6 micrograms of total RNA was extracted per sample. The sample comes from a study of blood T cells in healthy people across ages. General study findings and limits: CMV status of donors was unknown, possibly confounding expanded clonotype changes.

Combining a sample-barcoded 5' primer with a J-beta primer mix, a second PCR ran for 7 to 11 cycles. Tags on each cDNA molecule came from a template-switch adaptor with 12 random nucleotides. TCRdb itself ran the 5' RACE reads through MiXCR, one entry per CDR3 protein. The repertoire holds 1.5 million to 2 million distinct CDR3 sequences, with roughly 27% as singletons. V was clipped by 3 bases and J by 0 bases, with 13 bases between them. The CDR3 consists of 16 residues. The sequence derives from a woman in her 30s in good health. The specimen was blood. This chain links TRBV12-3 or TRBV12-4 with TRBJ2-3; D is unclear. The CDR3 DNA is TGTGCCAGCAGTTTTCGGGTCCTCCAAAGCACAGATACGCAGTATTTT. It is translated as CASSFRVLQSTDTQYF.